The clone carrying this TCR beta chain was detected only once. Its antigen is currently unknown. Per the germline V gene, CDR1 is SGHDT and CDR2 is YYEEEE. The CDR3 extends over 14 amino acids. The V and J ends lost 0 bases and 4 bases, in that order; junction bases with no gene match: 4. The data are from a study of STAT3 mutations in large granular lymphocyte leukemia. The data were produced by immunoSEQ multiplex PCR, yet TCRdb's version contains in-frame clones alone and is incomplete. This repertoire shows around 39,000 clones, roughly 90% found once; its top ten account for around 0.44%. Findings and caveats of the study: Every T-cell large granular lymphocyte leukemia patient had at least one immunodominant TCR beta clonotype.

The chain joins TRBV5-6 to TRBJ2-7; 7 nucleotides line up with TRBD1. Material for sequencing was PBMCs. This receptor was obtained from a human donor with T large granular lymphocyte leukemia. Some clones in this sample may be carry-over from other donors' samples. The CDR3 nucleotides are TGTGCCAGCAGCTTGGCCGACAGGGAATACGAGCAGTACTTC. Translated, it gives CASSLADREYEQYF.